This T cell receptor (beta chain) was identified in a study of shared clonotypes between healthy human individuals. Cells designated naive CD8 were CD45RO-negative and were positively selected for CCR7, with terminally differentiated effector memory CD45RA+ cells excluded. There were only Caucasian adults among the donors, and all lived in Nashville, Tennessee. At the deep level, the assay was run. Assay used: immunoSEQ multiplex PCR; TCRdb lists only in-frame clones, some missing. The sample yields roughly 2,000,000 clones, 90% to 95% seen once. This CDR3 comprises 14 residues. The V gene lost 4 bases and the J gene lost 1 base, with 11 bases spanning the gap. Germline CDR1 reads MDHEN; CDR2 reads SYDVKM.

The sample was naive CD8+ T cells from PBMCs. The origin of this receptor is a man aged 18 to 30 in good health. Some clones in this sample may be carry-over from other donors' samples. The chain is built from TRBV28 and TRBJ2-7; D is possibly TRBD1 (5 bases). CDR3 amino acids: CASSSPQGSYEQYF. The CDR3 DNA is TGTGCCAGCAGTTCGCCCCAGGGATCCTACGAGCAGTACTTC.